The subject of this entry is one T cell receptor (beta chain). What it binds is not known. Profiling relied on immunoSEQ multiplex PCR, and the TCRdb table lists in-frame clones only, not all of them. The table shows around 500,000 clones, with less than 80% occurring only once. V trimming: 4 bases; J trimming: 5 bases; junction bases outside the gene matches: 10. There are 15 residues in the CDR3. Germline V gene data show CDR1 as SGHRS and CDR2 as YFSETQ. This sample was included in a study of shared clonotypes between healthy human individuals. The study, taken as a whole, reports: Blood was the sole source, and tissue repertoires probably differ.

Sequencing was carried out using PBMCs. The source of this sequence is a woman aged 40 to 55 in good health. Some clones in this sample may be carry-over from other donors' samples. This sequence joins TRBV5-1 and TRBJ2-5, with 8 bases aligning to TRBD1. CDR3 residues: CASSPPGGAGETQYF. As DNA, the CDR3 is TGCGCCAGCAGCCCACCAGGGGGCGCGGGGGAGACCCAGTACTTC. Combining the CDR3 with reference TRBV5-1 and TRBJ2-5 gives the whole variable domain KAGVTQTPRYLIKTRGQQVTLSCSPISGHRSVSWYQQTPGQGLQFLFEYFSETQRNKGNFPGRFSGRQFSNSRSEMNVSTLELGDSALYLCASSPPGGAGETQYFGPGTRLLVL.